Described below is a single T cell receptor beta chain sequence and its context. The antigen is undetermined. The V gene lost 0 bases and the J gene lost 5 bases, with 7 bases spanning the gap. In germline, CDR1 is MNHNY, CDR2 SVGAGI (reference sequence). The CDR3 covers 13 residues. The sample's time point: week 47, end of study. With topical imiquimod, each dose of the vaccine consisted of 300 ug of mutant IDH1 20-mer peptide. This entry belongs to a study of a mutant IDH1 vaccine in newly diagnosed glioma. Some clones are missing from TCRdb's copy, which holds only in-frame ones; the method was immunoSEQ multiplex PCR. The table includes tens of thousands of clones, approximately 86% detected once.

The receptor's source is a man aged 18 to 29 with glioma. Some clones in this sample may be carry-over from other donors' samples. Here the sequenced sample was PBMCs, taken from a glioma patient whose treatment included an IDH1 peptide vaccine. The rearrangement joins TRBV6-6 to TRBJ1-1; D is uncertain. CDR3: CASSYSRDTEAFF. The CDR3 coding sequence is TGTGCCAGCAGTTACTCGAGGGATACTGAAGCTTTCTTT.